These T cell receptor beta chains were read from a single sample in a study of T cells expressing NK-cell markers. Each CDR3 protein gets one entry in TCRdb, which reprocessed the 5' RACE reads and gives no DNA. Recorded for this sample: about 8,000 distinct CDR3 sequences. Sequencing was performed on blood T cells: a sorted CD56 or NKG2C T cell subset, CD4+ or CD8+ T cells, or bulk PBMC T cells (not recorded which). Source of these receptors: a man aged 18 to 30 in good health. The CDR3 runs from the conserved cysteine through the conserved F or W. The order of the fields is CDR3 protein, V gene, J gene, clone size. The size entry is marked missing in some rows and otherwise reads once, few, many or a size class.

CDR3: CASSRLAGIDGELFF
V: TRBV12-3/TRBV12-4
J: TRBJ2-2
size: -

CDR3: CSAHGQVQETQYF
V: TRBV29-1
J: TRBJ2-5
size: medium-sized

CDR3: CASSVLSSYNEQFF
V: TRBV3-1
J: TRBJ2-1
size: medium-sized

CDR3: CASQASGQTLGNQPQHF
V: TRBV6-6
J: TRBJ1-5
size: medium-sized

CDR3: CAVRGGPSGANVLTF
V: TRBV19
J: TRBJ2-6
size: -

CDR3: CASSYTGLKNYGYTF
V: TRBV25-1
J: TRBJ1-2
size: -

CDR3: CASTSGAYNEQFF
V: TRBV6-2/TRBV6-3
J: TRBJ2-1
size: -

CDR3: CSARLGGMGPGVDTQYF
V: TRBV20-1
J: TRBJ2-3
size: -

CDR3: CASSPTPNTEAFF
V: TRBV6-2/TRBV6-3
J: TRBJ1-1
size: medium-sized

CDR3: CASSPVGNTEAFF
V: TRBV5-6
J: TRBJ1-1
size: medium-sized

CDR3: CASSLPLPGLVLETQYF
V: TRBV7-8
J: TRBJ2-5
size: medium-sized

CDR3: CSALNRAFITPQETQYF
V: TRBV20-1
J: TRBJ2-5
size: -

CDR3: CASSPGRVNEQFF
V: TRBV18
J: TRBJ2-1
size: medium-sized

CDR3: CASRPGTGSFTGTDTQYF
V: TRBV7-2
J: TRBJ2-3
size: medium-sized

CDR3: CASSQWGQLKTDTQYF
V: TRBV19
J: TRBJ2-3
size: -

CDR3: CSGGETKGTQYF
V: TRBV29-1
J: TRBJ2-5
size: medium-sized

CDR3: CSAAAGSGNTIYF
V: TRBV20-1
J: TRBJ1-3
size: -

CDR3: CSGQQSPYTGELFF
V: TRBV29-1
J: TRBJ2-2
size: medium-sized

CDR3: CASKGQGAVNEQFF
V: TRBV6-2/TRBV6-3
J: TRBJ2-1
size: -

CDR3: CASSRDTNAFF
V: TRBV7-9
J: TRBJ1-1
size: -

CDR3: CAWSWPSGGSDTQYF
V: TRBV30
J: TRBJ2-3
size: -

CDR3: CSARGQSSYNEQFF
V: TRBV20-1
J: TRBJ2-1
size: -

CDR3: CASSFSVAGEDTQYF
V: TRBV7-2
J: TRBJ2-3
size: -

CDR3: CASSQDSEGDTEAFF
V: TRBV4-3
J: TRBJ1-1
size: -

CDR3: CASSPSGIVTQYF
V: TRBV11-3
J: TRBJ2-3
size: -

CDR3: CASSLAVTHTDTQYF
V: TRBV5-1
J: TRBJ2-3
size: -

CDR3: CASSLVREETQYF
V: TRBV5-1
J: TRBJ2-5
size: medium-sized

CDR3: CSARDSGRSHRYGYTF
V: TRBV20-1
J: TRBJ1-2
size: large

CDR3: CASSLVAGGYGYTF
V: TRBV12-3/TRBV12-4
J: TRBJ1-2
size: -

CDR3: CASSLRLAAYEQYF
V: TRBV21-1
J: TRBJ2-7
size: -